This is a list of T cell receptor beta chains from one sample in a study of cytomegalovirus exposure and HLA in healthy donors. Sequenced by immunoSEQ multiplex PCR; TCRdb stores in-frame clones only, minus some. This sample carries 50,000 or so clones, about 77% of them seen once, and the ten largest clones take around 2.4%. Sequenced: PBMCs. The receptors originated from a female donor in good health and CMV-seronegative. The CDR3 runs from the conserved cysteine through the conserved F or W. The D gene is left open where the match is weak. Rows may omit the clone size; those that give it use once, few, many or a size class.

J gene	V gene	D gene	clone size	CDR3 DNA	CDR3 protein
TRBJ1-4	TRBV5-8	.	.	TGTGCCAGCAGCTTGGGGTTGACAGCCAATAATGAAAAACTGTTTTTT	CASSLGLTANNEKLFF
TRBJ1-4	TRBV5-1	TRBD1	.	TGCGCCAGCAGCTTGGCGGGACAGTCTCATGAAAAACTGTTTTTT	CASSLAGQSHEKLFF
TRBJ2-1	TRBV2	TRBD2	.	TGTGCCAGCAGCACTACTAGCGGGGGGTACAATGAGCAGTTCTTC	CASSTTSGGYNEQFF
TRBJ1-4	TRBV19	.	once	TGTGCCAGTAGTATATCCCGGGGTGAAAAACTGTTTTTT	CASSISRGEKLFF
TRBJ1-2	TRBV30	TRBD1	.	TGTGCCTGGAGCTCAGTCCCGGGACAGGGAATTCTCTCTGGCTACACCTTC	CAWSSVPGQGILSGYTF
TRBJ1-6	TRBV27	TRBD1	.	TGTGCCAGCAGTGGAAGGACCGGGACAGGGGCCTATAATTCACCCCTCCACTTT	CASSGRTGTGAYNSPLHF
TRBJ2-6	TRBV7-2	.	.	TGTGCCAGCAGCTCCATTGGGGGCCGAAACGTCCTGACTTTC	CASSSIGGRNVLTF
TRBJ2-6	TRBV7-6	.	few	TGTGCCAGCAGCTTCGAGTCTCCTGGGGCCAACGTCCTGACTTTC	CASSFESPGANVLTF
TRBJ2-3	TRBV7-3	TRBD2	.	TGTGCCAGCAGCTCCCGGGAGGACCCTCGATCGAGCACAGATACGCAGTATTTT	CASSSREDPRSSTDTQYF
TRBJ1-4	TRBV28	TRBD1	once	TGTGCCAGCAGAAGAACGGGACAGGGGAATGAAAAACTGTTTTTT	CASRRTGQGNEKLFF
TRBJ2-2	TRBV5-1	.	.	TGCGCCAGCAGCGCCCTCCAGGGGATGATCTCCGGGGAGCTGTTTTTT	CASSALQGMISGELFF
TRBJ2-7	TRBV19	.	.	TGTGCCAGTAGTATAGGAGGAATCACCTACGAGCAGTACTTC	CASSIGGITYEQYF
TRBJ2-3	TRBV7-2	.	.	TGTGCCAGCAGCTTAGTCGCTAGTGTCACAGATACGCAGTATTTT	CASSLVASVTDTQYF
TRBJ2-1	TRBV4-2	.	few	TGTGCCAGCACCAATGGGGCTGAAAATGAGCAGTTCTTC	CASTNGAENEQFF
TRBJ2-7	TRBV7-9	TRBD1	few	TGTGCCAGCAGCTTAGATGCCCCCCAGGGACAGGCATTC	CASSLDAPQGQAF
TRBJ2-3	TRBV19	TRBD2	.	TGTGCCAGTAGTGGGCTGACTAGCGGTGGTGATACGCAGTATTTT	CASSGLTSGGDTQYF
TRBJ2-7	TRBV9	TRBD1	.	TGTGCCAGCAGCGTCTCAGGGGGGGACAGGGGCTACGAGCAGTACTTC	CASSVSGGDRGYEQYF
TRBJ2-3	TRBV7-2	.	.	TGTGCCAGCAGCTTAGGACAGCGCACAGATACGCAGTATTTT	CASSLGQRTDTQYF
TRBJ2-3	TRBV5-6	TRBD2	.	TGTGCCAGCAGGCTACTAGCGGGAGTCACAGATACGCAGTATTTT	CASRLLAGVTDTQYF
TRBJ1-2	TRBV10-2	TRBD1	.	TGCGCCAGCAGTGGTCAGGGGACAGGGGGGAAATACTATGGCTACACCTTC	CASSGQGTGGKYYGYTF
TRBJ1-6	TRBV9	.	.	TGTGCCAGCAGCTCCCCCAGGGAGGTACAGGACGTGTGGAGCTCCTATAATTCACCCCTCCACTTT	CASSSPREVQDVWSSYNSPLHF
TRBJ2-1	TRBV19	TRBD1	.	TGTGCCAGTAGTGGGAGGACAGGGTATCATGAGCAGTTCTTC	CASSGRTGYHEQFF
TRBJ1-1	TRBV10-3	TRBD1	.	TGTGCCATCAGCGGACAGGGAGTGATGAACACTGAAGCTTTCTTT	CAISGQGVMNTEAFF
TRBJ1-2	TRBV9	.	.	TGTGCCAGCAGCGTAGATCCAGCGGCTAACTATGGCTACACCTTC	CASSVDPAANYGYTF
TRBJ2-5	TRBV28	.	.	TGTGCCAGCAGTCACGAGGGAACCCAGTACTTC	CASSHEGTQYF
TRBJ2-3	TRBV9	TRBD2	medium-sized	TGTGCCAGTCAGCGGGATTTCTCTAGCACAGATACGCAGTATTTT	CASQRDFSSTDTQYF
TRBJ2-3	TRBV5-1	TRBD2	.	TGCGCCAGCAGCTTGGAAGGGGCTAGCGGGGGTAATACGCAGTATTTT	CASSLEGASGGNTQYF
TRBJ2-3	TRBV2	.	.	TGTGCCAGCAGTGAAAGCAGGGATACGCAGTATTTT	CASSESRDTQYF
TRBJ1-1	TRBV5-1	.	.	TGCGCCAGCAGCTTGGACGGGGGGGAAACTGAAGCTTTCTTT	CASSLDGGETEAFF
TRBJ2-3	TRBV6-1	TRBD2	once	TGTGCCAGCAGTGCGGGACTAGCGGGGGGGCTGGGTACGCAGTATTTT	CASSAGLAGGLGTQYF
TRBJ2-5	TRBV2	.	.	TGTGCCAGCAGTCAAACTACGCCCCAAGAGACCCAGTACTTC	CASSQTTPQETQYF
TRBJ1-4	TRBV7-2	.	.	TGTGCCAGCAGCTTAGAGGAGGGGGGGAAACTGTTTTTT	CASSLEEGGKLFF
TRBJ2-1	TRBV28	TRBD2	.	TGTGCCAGCAGATCAAGCGGGGGAAACTCCTACAATGAGCAGTTCTTC	CASRSSGGNSYNEQFF
TRBJ2-7	TRBV7-2	.	.	TGTGCCAGCAGCTTATCGGTCGGGGGCTACGAGCAGTACTTC	CASSLSVGGYEQYF
TRBJ2-2	TRBV19	TRBD2	few	TGTGCCAGTCAACTAGCGGGGGGGCGGAAGCGCGGCACCGGGGAGCTGTTTTTT	CASQLAGGRKRGTGELFF
TRBJ1-6	TRBV5-4	TRBD1	.	TGTGCCAGCAGCTCGGGACAGGGTTACGGATCACCCCTCCACTTT	CASSSGQGYGSPLHF
TRBJ2-7	TRBV28	.	.	TGTGCCAGCAGTTTAGCAGGGAAGACCTACGAGCAGTACTTC	CASSLAGKTYEQYF
TRBJ2-5	TRBV25-1	.	.	.	CASSTSDRGPFYEQYF
TRBJ2-7	TRBV7-2	TRBD2	.	TGTGCCAGCAGCTCCGGGACTAGTGGAGCCTACGAGCAGTACTTC	CASSSGTSGAYEQYF
TRBJ2-1	TRBV2	.	.	TGTGCCAGCAGTGAAATAGGGCGGGTCCCTTCCTACAATGAGCAGTTCTTC	CASSEIGRVPSYNEQFF